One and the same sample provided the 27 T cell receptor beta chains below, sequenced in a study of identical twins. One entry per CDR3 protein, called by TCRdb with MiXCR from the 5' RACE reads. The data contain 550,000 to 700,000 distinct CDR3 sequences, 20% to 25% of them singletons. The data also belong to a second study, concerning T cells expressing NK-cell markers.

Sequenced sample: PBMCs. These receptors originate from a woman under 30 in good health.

CDR3 residues: CASSPWGREQYF. The CDR3, as DNA: TGTGCCAGCAGCCCATGGGGTCGGGAGCAGTACTTC. The chain couples TRBV7-9 to TRBJ2-7; D is uncertain. Trimming took off 5 bases at V and 7 bases at J, with 12 bases between the two ends. Germline V lookup: CDR1 SEHNR, CDR2 FQNEAQ (reference sequence). CDR3 size: 12 residues.

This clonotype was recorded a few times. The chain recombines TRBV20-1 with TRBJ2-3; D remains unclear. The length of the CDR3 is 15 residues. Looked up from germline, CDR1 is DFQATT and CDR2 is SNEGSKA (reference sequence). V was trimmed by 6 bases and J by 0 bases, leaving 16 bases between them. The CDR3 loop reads CSAVLDPPSTDTQYF. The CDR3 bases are TGCAGTGCCGTTCTTGACCCACCTAGCACAGATACGCAGTATTTT.

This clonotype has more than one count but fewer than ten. The CDR3 protein is CASSFSLEQFF. In nucleotides, the CDR3 is TGTGCCAGCAGTTTCTCCCTAGAGCAGTTCTTC. The gene calls are TRBV12-3 or TRBV12-4 and TRBJ2-1; D gene ambiguous. The CDR3 sequence is 11 residues long. V was shortened by 3 bases and J by 10 bases, with 7 bases between the two germline ends.

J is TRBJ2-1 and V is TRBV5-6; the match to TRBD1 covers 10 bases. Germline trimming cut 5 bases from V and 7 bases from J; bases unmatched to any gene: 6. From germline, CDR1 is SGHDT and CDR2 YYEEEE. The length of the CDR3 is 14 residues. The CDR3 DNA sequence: TGTGCCAGCAGGGGACAGGGGACGGGGAATGAGCAGTTCTTC. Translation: CASRGQGTGNEQFF.

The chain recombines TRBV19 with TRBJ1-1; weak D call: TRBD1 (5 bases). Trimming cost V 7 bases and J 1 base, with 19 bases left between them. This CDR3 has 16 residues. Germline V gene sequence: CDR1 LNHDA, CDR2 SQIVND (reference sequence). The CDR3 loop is CASTYWRPQGNTEAFF. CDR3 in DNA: TGTGCCAGTACCTATTGGCGTCCGCAGGGGAACACTGAAGCTTTCTTT.

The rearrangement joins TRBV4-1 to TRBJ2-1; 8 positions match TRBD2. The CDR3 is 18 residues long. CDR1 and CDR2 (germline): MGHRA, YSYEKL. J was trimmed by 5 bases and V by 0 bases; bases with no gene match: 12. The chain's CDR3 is CASSQDGLAGGHNNEQFF. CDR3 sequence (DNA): TGCGCCAGCAGCCAAGACGGGCTAGCGGGTGGGCATAACAATGAGCAGTTCTTC.

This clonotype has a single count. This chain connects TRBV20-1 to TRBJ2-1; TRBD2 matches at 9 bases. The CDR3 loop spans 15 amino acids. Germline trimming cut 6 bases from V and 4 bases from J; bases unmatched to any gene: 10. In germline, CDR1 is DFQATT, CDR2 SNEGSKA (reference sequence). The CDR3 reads CSALISSGMYNEQFF. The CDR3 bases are TGCAGTGCCCTAATCTCTAGCGGGATGTACAATGAGCAGTTCTTC.

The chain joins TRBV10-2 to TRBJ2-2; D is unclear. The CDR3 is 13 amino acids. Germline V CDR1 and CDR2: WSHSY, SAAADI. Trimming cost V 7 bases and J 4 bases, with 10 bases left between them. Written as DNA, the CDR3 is TGCGCCAGCACGACCCATCCCACCGGGGAGCTGTTTTTT. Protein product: CASTTHPTGELFF.

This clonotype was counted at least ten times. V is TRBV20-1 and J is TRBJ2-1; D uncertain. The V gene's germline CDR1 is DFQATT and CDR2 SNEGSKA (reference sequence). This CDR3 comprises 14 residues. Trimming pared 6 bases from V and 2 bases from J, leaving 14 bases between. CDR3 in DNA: TGCAGTGCCTCCGGGCGGTTTGCCTACAATGAGCAGTTCTTC. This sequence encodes CSASGRFAYNEQFF.

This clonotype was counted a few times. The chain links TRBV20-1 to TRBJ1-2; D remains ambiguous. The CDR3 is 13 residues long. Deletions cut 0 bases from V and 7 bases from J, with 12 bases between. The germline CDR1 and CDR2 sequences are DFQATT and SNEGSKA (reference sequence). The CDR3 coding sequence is TGCAGTGCTAGAGATAGGCAAACCCCTGGCTACACCTTC. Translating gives CSARDRQTPGYTF.

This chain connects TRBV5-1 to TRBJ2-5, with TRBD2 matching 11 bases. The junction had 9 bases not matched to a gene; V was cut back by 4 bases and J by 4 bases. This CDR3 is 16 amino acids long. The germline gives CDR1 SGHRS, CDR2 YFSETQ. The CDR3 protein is CASSRTSGSGGETQYF. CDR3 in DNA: TGCGCCAGCAGCAGAACTAGCGGGAGTGGTGGAGAGACCCAGTACTTC.

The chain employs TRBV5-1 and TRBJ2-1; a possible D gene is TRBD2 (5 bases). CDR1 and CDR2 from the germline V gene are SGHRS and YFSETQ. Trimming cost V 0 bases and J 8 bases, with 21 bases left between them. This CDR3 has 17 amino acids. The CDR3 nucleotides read TGCGCCAGCAGCTTGGCTGTCGGGCGGGTGGGCGGCGATGAGCAGTTCTTC. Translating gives CASSLAVGRVGGDEQFF.

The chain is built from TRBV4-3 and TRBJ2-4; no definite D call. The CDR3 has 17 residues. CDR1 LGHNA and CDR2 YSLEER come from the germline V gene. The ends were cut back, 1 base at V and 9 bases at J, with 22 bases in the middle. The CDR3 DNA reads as TGCGCCAGCAGCCAAGGGGTAACCGGGTTGCTTCGACGCATTCAGTACTTC. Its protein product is CASSQGVTGLLRRIQYF.

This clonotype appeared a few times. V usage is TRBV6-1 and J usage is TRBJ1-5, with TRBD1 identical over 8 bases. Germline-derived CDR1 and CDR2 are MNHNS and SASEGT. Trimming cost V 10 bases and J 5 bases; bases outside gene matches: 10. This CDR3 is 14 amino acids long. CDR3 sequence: CATFRTGFDQPQHF. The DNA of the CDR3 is TGTGCCACCTTCCGGACAGGGTTCGATCAGCCCCAGCATTTT.

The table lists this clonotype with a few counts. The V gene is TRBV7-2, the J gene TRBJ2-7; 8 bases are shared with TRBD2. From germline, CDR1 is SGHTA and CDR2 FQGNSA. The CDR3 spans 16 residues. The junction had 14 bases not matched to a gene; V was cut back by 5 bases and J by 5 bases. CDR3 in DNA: TGTGCCAGCAGCCCCTCCAAGCGGGAGAAGGGCAACGAGCAGTACTTC. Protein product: CASSPSKREKGNEQYF.

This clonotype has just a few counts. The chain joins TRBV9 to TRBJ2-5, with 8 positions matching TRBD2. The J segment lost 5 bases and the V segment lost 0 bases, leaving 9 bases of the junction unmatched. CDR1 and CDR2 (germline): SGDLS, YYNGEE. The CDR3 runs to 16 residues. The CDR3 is CASSVGPSGGWETQYF. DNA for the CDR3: TGTGCCAGCAGCGTAGGCCCCAGCGGGGGTTGGGAGACCCAGTACTTC.

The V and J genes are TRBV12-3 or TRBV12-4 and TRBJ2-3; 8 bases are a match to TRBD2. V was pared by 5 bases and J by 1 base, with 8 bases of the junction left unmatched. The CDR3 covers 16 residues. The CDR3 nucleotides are TGTGCCAGCAGTGTGACTAGCGTGGGAGGCACAGATACGCAGTATTTT. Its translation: CASSVTSVGGTDTQYF.

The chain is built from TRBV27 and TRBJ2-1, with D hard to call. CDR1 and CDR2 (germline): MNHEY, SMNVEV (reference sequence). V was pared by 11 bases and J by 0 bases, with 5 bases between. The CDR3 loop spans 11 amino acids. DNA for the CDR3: TGTGCCGTGCTCTCCTACAATGAGCAGTTCTTC. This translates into CAVLSYNEQFF.

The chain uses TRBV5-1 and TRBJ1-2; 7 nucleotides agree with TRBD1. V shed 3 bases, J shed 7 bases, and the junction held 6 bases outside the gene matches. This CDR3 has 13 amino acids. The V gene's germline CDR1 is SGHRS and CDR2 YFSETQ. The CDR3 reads CASSSTGRGGYTF. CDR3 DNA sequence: TGCGCCAGCAGCTCGACAGGGCGCGGTGGCTACACCTTC.

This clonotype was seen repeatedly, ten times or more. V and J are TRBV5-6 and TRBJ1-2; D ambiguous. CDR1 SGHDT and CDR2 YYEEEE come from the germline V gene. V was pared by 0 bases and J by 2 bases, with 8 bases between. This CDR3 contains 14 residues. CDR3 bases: TGTGCCAGCAGCTTGGAACCCGAGAACTATGGCTACACCTTC. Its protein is CASSLEPENYGYTF.

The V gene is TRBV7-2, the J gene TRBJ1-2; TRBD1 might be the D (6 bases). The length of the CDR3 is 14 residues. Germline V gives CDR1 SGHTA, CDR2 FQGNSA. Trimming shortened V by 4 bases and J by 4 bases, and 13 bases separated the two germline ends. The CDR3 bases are TGTGCCAGCAGCTCGCCTGACAGGTCCTATGGCTACACCTTC. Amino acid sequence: CASSSPDRSYGYTF.

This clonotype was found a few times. The CDR3 DNA sequence: TGTGCCAGCTCACCTAATCCAGGGGTGGCCTATGGCTACACCTTC. It encodes CASSPNPGVAYGYTF. The rearrangement links TRBV18 to TRBJ1-2, with D perhaps TRBD1 (6 bases). Deletions cut 3 bases from V and 4 bases from J, with 15 bases between. The length of the CDR3 is 15 residues. Germline V gene lookup returns CDR1 KGHSH and CDR2 LQKENI.

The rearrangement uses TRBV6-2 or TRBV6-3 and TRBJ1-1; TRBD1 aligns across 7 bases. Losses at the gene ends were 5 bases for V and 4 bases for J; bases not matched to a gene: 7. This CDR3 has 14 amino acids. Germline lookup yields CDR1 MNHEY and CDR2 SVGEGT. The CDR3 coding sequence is TGTGCCAGCAGTGGAGGGGGCGCAGGCACTGAAGCTTTCTTT. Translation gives CASSGGGAGTEAFF.

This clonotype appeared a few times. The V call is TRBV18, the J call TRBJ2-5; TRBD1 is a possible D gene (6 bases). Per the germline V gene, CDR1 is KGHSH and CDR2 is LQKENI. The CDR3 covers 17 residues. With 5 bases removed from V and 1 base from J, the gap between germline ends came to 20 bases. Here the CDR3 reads CASSSNPGTHSQETQYF. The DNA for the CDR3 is TGTGCCAGCTCATCGAACCCCGGGACACACTCCCAAGAGACCCAGTACTTC.

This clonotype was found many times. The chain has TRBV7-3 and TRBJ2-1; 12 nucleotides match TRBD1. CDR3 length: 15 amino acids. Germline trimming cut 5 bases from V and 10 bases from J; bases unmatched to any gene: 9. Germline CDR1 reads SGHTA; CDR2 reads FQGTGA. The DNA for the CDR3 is TGTGCCAGCAGCCAAACCGGGACAGGGGGCGCCGAGCAGTTCTTC. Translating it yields CASSQTGTGGAEQFF.

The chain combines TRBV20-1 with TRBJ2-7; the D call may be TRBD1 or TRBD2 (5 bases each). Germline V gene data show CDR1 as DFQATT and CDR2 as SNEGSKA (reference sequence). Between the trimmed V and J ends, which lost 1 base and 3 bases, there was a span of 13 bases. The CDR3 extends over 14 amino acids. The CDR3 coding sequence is TGCAGTGCTAGAGGGGGGTTAGTCGTCTACGAGCAGTACTTC. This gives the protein CSARGGLVVYEQYF.

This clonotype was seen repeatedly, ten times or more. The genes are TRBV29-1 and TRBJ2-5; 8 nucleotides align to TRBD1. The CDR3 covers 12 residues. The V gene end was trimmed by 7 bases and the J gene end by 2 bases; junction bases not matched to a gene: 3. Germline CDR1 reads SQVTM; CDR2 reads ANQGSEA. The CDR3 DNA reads TGCAGCGCCCGGACAGGGCAAGAGACCCAGTACTTC. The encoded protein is CSARTGQETQYF.